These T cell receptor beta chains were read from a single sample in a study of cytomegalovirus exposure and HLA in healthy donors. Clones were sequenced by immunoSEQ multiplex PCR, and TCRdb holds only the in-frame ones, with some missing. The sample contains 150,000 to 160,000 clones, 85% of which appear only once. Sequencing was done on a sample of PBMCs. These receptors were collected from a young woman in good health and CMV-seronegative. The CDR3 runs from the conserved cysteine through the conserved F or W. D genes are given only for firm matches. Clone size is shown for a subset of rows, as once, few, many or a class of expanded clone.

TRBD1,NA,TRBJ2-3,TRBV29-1,CSVEGDRESTDTQYF,TGCAGCGTTGAAGGGGACAGGGAATCCACAGATACGCAGTATTTT
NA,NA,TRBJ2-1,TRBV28,CASSLPLVNEQFF,TGTGCCAGCAGTTTGCCACTAGTCAATGAGCAGTTCTTC
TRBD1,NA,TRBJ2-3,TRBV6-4,CASSDGGTGQYF,TGTGCCAGCAGTGATGGCGGGACAGGGCAGTATTTT
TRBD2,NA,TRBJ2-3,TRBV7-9,CASSFLSGVIADTQYF,TGTGCCAGCAGCTTTCTTAGCGGGGTGATAGCAGATACGCAGTATTTT
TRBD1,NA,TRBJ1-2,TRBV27,CASGTGGGYGYTF,TGTGCCAGCGGGACAGGGGGCGGCTATGGCTACACCTTC
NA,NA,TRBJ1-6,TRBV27,CASSSISSYNSPLHF,TGTGCCAGCAGTTCAATTAGCTCCTATAATTCACCCCTCCACTTT
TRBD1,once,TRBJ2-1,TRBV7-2,CASSFHRDSVYNEQFF,TGTGCCAGCAGCTTCCACCGGGACAGTGTCTACAATGAGCAGTTCTTC
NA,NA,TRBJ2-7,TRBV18,CASSPPSSSEQYF,TGTGCCAGCTCACCTCCGTCGAGTTCAGAGCAGTACTTC
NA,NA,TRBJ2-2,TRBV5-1,CASSAGLANTGELFF,TGCGCCAGCAGCGCAGGGCTAGCGAACACCGGGGAGCTGTTTTTT
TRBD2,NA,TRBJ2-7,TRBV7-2,CASSSRREDLYEQYF,TGTGCCAGCAGCTCGAGGCGGGAGGACCTCTACGAGCAGTACTTC
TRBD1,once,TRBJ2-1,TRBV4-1,CASSRGQGSYNEQFF,TGCGCCAGCAGCCGCGGACAGGGTTCCTACAATGAGCAGTTCTTC
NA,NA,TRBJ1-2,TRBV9,CASSPETTNYGYTF,TGTGCCAGCAGCCCTGAGACAACTAACTATGGCTACACCTTC
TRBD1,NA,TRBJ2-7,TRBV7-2,CASSRTGGNYEQYF,TGTGCCAGCAGCCGGACAGGGGGGAACTACGAGCAGTACTTC
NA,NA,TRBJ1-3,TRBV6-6,CASSYSSQANTIYF,TGTGCCAGCAGTTACTCGAGCCAGGCAAACACCATATATTTT
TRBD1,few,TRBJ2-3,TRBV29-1,CSVTGTGGRTDTQYF,TGCAGCGTAACCGGGACAGGGGGCCGCACAGATACGCAGTATTTT
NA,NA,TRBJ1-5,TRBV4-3,CASSQDRGRNQPQHF,TGCGCCAGCAGCCAAGACAGGGGTCGCAATCAGCCCCAGCATTTT
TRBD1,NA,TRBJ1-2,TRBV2,CASHSGPGQLKEGYTF,TGTGCCAGCCACAGTGGGCCGGGACAGCTTAAGGAGGGCTACACCTTC
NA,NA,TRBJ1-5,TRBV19,CASSIIGDSNQPQHF,TGTGCCAGTAGTATAATCGGGGATAGCAATCAGCCCCAGCATTTT
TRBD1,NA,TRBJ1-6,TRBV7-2,CASSFGTANSPLHF,TGTGCCAGCAGCTTCGGGACAGCTAATTCACCCCTCCACTTT
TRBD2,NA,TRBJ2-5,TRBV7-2,CASSLVGRGGRETQYF,TGTGCCAGCAGCTTAGTCGGGCGGGGGGGGAGGGAGACCCAGTACTTC
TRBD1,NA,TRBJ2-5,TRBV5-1,CASSPGQYQETQYF,TGCGCCAGCAGCCCGGGACAGTACCAAGAGACCCAGTACTTC
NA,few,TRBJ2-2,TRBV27,CASSYLTGELFF,TGTGCCAGCAGCTATCTCACCGGGGAGCTGTTTTTT
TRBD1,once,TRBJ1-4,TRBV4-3,CASSHDRGSNEKLFF,TGCGCCAGCAGCCACGACAGGGGCTCTAATGAAAAACTGTTTTTT
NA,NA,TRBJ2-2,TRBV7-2,CASSLGPTRNTGELFF,TGTGCCAGCAGCTTAGGGCCGACTAGAAACACCGGGGAGCTGTTTTTT